Shown below are 7 T cell receptor beta chains from a single sample sequenced in a study of human T cells and chemical hapten exposure. The time point is: pre-sensitization, week 0. Noted treatment: therapeutic diphenylcyclopropenone sensitization with weekly scalp DPC. TCRdb ran MiXCR on the RACE reads and lists one entry per CDR3 protein. Here the sample spans more than 300,000 distinct CDR3 sequences, approximately 5.1% being singletons. Sequencing was performed on whole blood, taken in connection with sensitization to the hapten diphenylcyclopropenone (DPC). Receptor source: a woman aged 45-65 years with alopecia areata. Some clones in this sample may be carry-over from other donors' samples.

This clonotype has a count of ten or more. CDR3 amino acids: CASSLELDRSTEAFF. As DNA, the CDR3 is TGCGCCAGCAGCTTGGAGCTGGACAGGTCCACTGAAGCTTTCTTT. V gene TRBV5-1 combines with J gene TRBJ1-1, with 7 bases identical to TRBD1. CDR1 is SGHRS and CDR2 is YFSETQ in the germline V gene. The V gene end was trimmed by 0 bases and the J gene end by 4 bases; junction bases not matched to a gene: 6. This CDR3 spans 15 amino acids.

In this sample, this clonotype turned up many times. This chain connects TRBV7-2 to TRBJ2-5, with a possible D match to TRBD1 (5 bases). Deletions cut 5 bases from V and 2 bases from J, with 12 bases between. This CDR3 contains 14 residues. The germline V gene has CDR1 SGHTA and CDR2 FQGNSA. CDR3 coding DNA: TGTGCCAGCAGCCCCTTAGGGGCGCAAGAGACCCAGTACTTC. Protein product: CASSPLGAQETQYF.

The table lists this clonotype with a few counts. V usage is TRBV7-9 and J usage is TRBJ2-3; D unclear. V gave up 5 bases and J gave up 3 bases, with 9 bases separating them. There are 13 residues in the CDR3. From germline, CDR1 is SEHNR and CDR2 FQNEAQ (reference sequence). CDR3 bases: TGTGCCAGCAGCCACAAAGGGACAGATACGCAGTATTTT. It yields the protein CASSHKGTDTQYF.

This clonotype was recorded at least ten times. The V call is TRBV7-2, the J call TRBJ1-6; D remains ambiguous. With 0 bases removed from V and 11 bases from J, the gap between germline ends came to 14 bases. The CDR3 runs to 15 residues. Germline V gene data show CDR1 as SGHTA and CDR2 as FQGNSA. The CDR3 nucleotides read TGTGCCAGCAGCTTAGCCGGGTGGTTTTTGGCACCCCTCCACTTT. The encoded protein is CASSLAGWFLAPLHF.

The J gene is TRBJ2-1, the V gene TRBV19; TRBD2 is a possible D gene (6 bases). Germline-derived CDR1 and CDR2 are LNHDA and SQIVND (reference sequence). The CDR3 is 13 residues long. The germline V and J ends were trimmed by 6 bases and 7 bases, with 13 bases remaining between them. The CDR3 spells CASSRRLGNEQFF. The DNA for the CDR3 is TGTGCCAGTAGCCGAAGACTAGGAAATGAGCAGTTCTTC.

Many counts were recorded for this clonotype. The gene calls are TRBV10-3 and TRBJ2-2, with 10 bases matching TRBD2. The V segment lost 7 bases and the J segment 1 base; nucleotides outside the gene matches: 6. The CDR3 extends over 16 amino acids. From germline, CDR1 is ENHRY and CDR2 SYGVKD. CDR3 bases: TGTGCCATCACCCCTACTAGCGGGAAGAACACCGGGGAGCTGTTTTTT. Its translation: CAITPTSGKNTGELFF.

The J gene is TRBJ2-7, the V gene TRBV18; D is unclear. CDR1 and CDR2 from the germline V gene are KGHSH and LQKENI. The CDR3 consists of 15 residues. V gave up 0 bases and J gave up 4 bases, with 13 bases separating them. The CDR3 region is CASSPPNSKGYEQYF. CDR3 sequence (DNA): TGTGCCAGCTCACCACCGAACAGTAAAGGGTACGAGCAGTACTTC. Combining the CDR3 with reference TRBV18 and TRBJ2-7 gives the whole variable domain NAGVMQNPRHLVRRRGQEARLRCSPMKGHSHVYWYRQLPEEGLKFMVYLQKENIIDESGMPKERFSAEFPKEGPSILRIQQVVRGDSAAYFCASSPPNSKGYEQYFGPGTRLTVT.